This TCR beta chain was sequenced for a study of TIL therapy for anti-PD-1-resistant metastatic lung cancer. Time point defined: pre-treatment sample, taken before nivolumab and TIL therapy. Tumor tissue came from excised metastases, mostly pleural nodules or supraclavicular lymph nodes. This was the immunoSEQ v3 assay. Libraries were sequenced to some 2 million read pairs (survey) or roughly 5-6.5 million (deep). Produced via immunoSEQ multiplex PCR; TCRdb's table is partial and in-frame only. The table records tens of thousands of clones, 55% to 75% of them present only once. This CDR3 spans 16 amino acids. Deletions cut 0 bases from V and 1 base from J, with 10 bases between. The germline V gene has CDR1 LNHDA and CDR2 SQIVND (reference sequence).

The V call is TRBV19, the J call TRBJ1-5; no reliable D call. The sequence was collected from a person aged 25 to 79 with non-small cell lung cancer. This sample comprised tumor tissue, obtained at baseline. This CDR3 reads CASSIDPYESNQPQHF. CDR3 bases: TGTGCCAGTAGTATAGACCCGTATGAGAGCAATCAGCCCCAGCATTTT.